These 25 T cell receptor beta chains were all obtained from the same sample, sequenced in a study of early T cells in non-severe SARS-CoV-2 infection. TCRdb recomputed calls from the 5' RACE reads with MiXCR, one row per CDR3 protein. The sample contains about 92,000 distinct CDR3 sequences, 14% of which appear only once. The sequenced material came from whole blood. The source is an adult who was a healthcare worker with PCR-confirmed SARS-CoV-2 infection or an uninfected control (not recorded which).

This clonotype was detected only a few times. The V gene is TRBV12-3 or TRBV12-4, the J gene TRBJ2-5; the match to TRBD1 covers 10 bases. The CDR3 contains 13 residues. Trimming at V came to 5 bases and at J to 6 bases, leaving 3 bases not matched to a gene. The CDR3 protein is CASSLDRGKTQYF. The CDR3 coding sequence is TGTGCCAGCAGTCTGGACAGGGGGAAGACCCAGTACTTC.

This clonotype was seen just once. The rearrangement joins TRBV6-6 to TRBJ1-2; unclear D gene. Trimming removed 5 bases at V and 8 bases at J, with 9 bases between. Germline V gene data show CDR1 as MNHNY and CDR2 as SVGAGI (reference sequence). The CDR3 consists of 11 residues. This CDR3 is CASSLDLGYTF. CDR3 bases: TGTGCCAGCAGTCTGGACTTAGGCTACACCTTC.

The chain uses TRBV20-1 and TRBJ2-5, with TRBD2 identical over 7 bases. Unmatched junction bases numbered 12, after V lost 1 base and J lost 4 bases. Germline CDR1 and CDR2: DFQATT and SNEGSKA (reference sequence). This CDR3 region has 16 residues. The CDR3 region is CSARVRSGKGRETQYF. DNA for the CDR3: TGCAGTGCTAGAGTGAGGAGCGGGAAAGGTAGAGAGACCCAGTACTTC.

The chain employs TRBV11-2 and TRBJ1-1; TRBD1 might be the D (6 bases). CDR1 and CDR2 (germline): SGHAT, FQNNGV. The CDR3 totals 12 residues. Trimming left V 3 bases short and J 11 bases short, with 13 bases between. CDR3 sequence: CASSFMGGTAFF. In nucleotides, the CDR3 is TGTGCCAGCAGCTTCATGGGGGGCACTGCTTTCTTT.

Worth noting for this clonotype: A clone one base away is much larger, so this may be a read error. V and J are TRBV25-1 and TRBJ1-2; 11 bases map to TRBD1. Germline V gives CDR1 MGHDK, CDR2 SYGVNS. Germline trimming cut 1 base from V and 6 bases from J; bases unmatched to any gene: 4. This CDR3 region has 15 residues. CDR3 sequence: CASSEWDRGFDGYTF. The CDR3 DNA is TGTGCCAGCAGTGAATGGGACAGGGGGTTCGATGGCTACACCTTC.

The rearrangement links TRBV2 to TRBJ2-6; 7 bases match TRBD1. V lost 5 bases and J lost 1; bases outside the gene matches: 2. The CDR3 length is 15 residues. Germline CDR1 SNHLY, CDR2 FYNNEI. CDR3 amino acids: CASSQQGSGANVLTF. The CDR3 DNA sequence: TGTGCCAGCAGTCAACAGGGGTCTGGGGCCAACGTCCTGACTTTC.

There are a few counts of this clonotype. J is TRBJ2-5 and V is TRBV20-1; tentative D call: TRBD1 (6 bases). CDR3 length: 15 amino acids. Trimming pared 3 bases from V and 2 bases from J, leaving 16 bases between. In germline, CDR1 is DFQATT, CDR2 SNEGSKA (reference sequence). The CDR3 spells CSASSYRDNQETQYF. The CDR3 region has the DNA TGCAGTGCTAGTAGCTACCGGGACAATCAAGAGACCCAGTACTTC.

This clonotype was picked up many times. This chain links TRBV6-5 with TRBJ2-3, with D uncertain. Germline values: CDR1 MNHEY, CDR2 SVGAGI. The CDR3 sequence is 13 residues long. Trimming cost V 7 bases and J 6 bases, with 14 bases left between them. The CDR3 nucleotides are TGTGCCAGCAACCTCCTAGGGATGGATACGCAGTATTTT. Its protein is CASNLLGMDTQYF.

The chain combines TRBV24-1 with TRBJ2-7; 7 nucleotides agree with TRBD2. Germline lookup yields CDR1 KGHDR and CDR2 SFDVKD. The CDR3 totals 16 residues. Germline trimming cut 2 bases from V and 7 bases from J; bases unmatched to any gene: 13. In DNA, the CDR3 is TGTGCCACCAGTGATTCTGGCGGGAGTCCCCCAGGAGAGCAGTACTTC. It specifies CATSDSGGSPPGEQYF.

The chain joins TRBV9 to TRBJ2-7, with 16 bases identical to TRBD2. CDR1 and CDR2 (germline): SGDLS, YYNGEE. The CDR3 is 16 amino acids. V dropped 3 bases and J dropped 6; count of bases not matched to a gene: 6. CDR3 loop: CASSAGLAGGVGEQYF. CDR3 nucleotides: TGTGCCAGCAGCGCGGGACTAGCGGGAGGGGTTGGCGAGCAGTACTTC.

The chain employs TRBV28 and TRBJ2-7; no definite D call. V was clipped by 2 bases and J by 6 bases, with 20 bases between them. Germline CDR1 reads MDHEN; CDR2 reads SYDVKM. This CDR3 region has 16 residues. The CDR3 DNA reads TGTGCCAGCAGTTTAGGTGTCGGACCACCCTCAGCCGAGCAGTACTTC. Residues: CASSLGVGPPSAEQYF.

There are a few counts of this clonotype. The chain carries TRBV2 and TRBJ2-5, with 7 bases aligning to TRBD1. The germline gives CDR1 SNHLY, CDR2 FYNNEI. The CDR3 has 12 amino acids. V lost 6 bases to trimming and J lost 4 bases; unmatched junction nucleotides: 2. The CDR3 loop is CASSRQGETQYF. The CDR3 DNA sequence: TGTGCCAGCAGCCGACAGGGAGAGACCCAGTACTTC.

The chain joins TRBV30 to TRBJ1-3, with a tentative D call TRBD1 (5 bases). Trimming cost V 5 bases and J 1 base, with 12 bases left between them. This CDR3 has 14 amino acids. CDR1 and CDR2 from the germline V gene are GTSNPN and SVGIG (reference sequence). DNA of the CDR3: TGTGCCTGGTTTGACAGCCTGTCTGGAAACACCATATATTTT. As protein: CAWFDSLSGNTIYF.

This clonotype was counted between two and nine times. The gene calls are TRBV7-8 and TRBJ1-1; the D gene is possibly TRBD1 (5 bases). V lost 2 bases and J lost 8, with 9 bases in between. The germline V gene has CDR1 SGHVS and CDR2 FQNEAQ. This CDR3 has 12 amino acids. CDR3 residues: CASSLRDFEAFF. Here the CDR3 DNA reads TGTGCCAGCAGCTTAAGGGACTTCGAAGCTTTCTTT.

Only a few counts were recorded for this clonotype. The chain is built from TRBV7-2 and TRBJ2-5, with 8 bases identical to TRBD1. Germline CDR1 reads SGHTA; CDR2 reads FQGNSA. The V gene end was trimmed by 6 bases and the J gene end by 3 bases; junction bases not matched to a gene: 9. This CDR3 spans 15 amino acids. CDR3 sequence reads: CASRPTGGRKETQYF. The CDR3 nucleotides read TGTGCCAGCAGGCCAACAGGGGGTCGTAAAGAGACCCAGTACTTC.

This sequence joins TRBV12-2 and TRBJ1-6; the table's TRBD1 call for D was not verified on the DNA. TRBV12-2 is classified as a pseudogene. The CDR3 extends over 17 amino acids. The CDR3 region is CASRYPRGSGRSSPLHF. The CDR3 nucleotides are TGTGCAAGTCGGTACCCCCGGGGATCCGGCAGGAGTTCACCCCTCCACTTT.

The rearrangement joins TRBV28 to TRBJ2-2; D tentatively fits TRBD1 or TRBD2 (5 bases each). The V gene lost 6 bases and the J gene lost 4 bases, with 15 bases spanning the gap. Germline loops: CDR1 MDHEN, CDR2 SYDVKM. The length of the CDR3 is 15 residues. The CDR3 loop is CASSFRGTATGELFF. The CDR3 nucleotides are TGTGCCAGCAGCTTCCGGGGCACGGCCACCGGGGAGCTGTTTTTT.

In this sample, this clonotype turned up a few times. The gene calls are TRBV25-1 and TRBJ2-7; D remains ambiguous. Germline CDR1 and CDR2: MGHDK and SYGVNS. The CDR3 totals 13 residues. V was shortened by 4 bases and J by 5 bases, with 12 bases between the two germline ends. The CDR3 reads CASSVSRLHEQYF. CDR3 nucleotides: TGTGCCAGCAGTGTAAGTCGTCTTCACGAGCAGTACTTC.

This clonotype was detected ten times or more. CDR3 sequence (DNA): TGTGCCAGCAGCGAGGGTAGCTCCTACAATGAGCAGTTCTTC. Translated, it gives CASSEGSSYNEQFF. The V call is TRBV7-2, the J call TRBJ2-1; D perhaps matches TRBD2 (5 bases). Trimming removed 5 bases from V and 0 bases from J, with 8 bases in between. The CDR3 is 14 residues long. Germline V CDR1 and CDR2: SGHTA, FQGNSA.

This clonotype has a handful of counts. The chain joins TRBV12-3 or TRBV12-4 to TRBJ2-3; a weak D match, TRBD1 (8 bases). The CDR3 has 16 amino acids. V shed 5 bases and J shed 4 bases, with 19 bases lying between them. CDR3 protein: CASSPTRQGRADTQYF. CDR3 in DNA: TGTGCCAGCAGTCCGACCAGACAGGGGAGGGCAGATACGCAGTATTTT.

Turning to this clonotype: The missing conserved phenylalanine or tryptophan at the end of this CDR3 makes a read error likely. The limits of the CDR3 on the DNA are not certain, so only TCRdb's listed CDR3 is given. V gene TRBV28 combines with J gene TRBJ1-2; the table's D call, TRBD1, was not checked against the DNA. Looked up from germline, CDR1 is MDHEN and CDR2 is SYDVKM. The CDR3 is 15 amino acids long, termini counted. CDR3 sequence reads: CASSPTATGARAPPI.

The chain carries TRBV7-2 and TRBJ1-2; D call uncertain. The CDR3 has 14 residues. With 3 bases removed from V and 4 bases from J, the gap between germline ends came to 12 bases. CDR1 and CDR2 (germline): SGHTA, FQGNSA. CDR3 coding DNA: TGTGCCAGCAGCTTGACCCGCGGCGGCTATGGCTACACCTTC. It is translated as CASSLTRGGYGYTF.

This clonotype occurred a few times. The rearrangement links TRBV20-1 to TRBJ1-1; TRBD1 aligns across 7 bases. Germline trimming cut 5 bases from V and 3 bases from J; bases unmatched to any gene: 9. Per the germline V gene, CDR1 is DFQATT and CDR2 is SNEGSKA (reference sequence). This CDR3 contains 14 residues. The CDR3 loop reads CSAPRGGIDTEAFF. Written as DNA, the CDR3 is TGCAGTGCTCCCAGGGGGGGAATCGACACTGAAGCTTTCTTT.

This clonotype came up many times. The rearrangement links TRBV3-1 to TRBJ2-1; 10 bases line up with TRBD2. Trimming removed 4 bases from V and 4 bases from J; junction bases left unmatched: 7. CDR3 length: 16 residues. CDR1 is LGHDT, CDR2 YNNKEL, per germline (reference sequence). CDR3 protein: CASSRSSGSRYNEQFF. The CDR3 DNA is TGTGCCAGCAGCCGATCTAGCGGGAGCAGGTACAATGAGCAGTTCTTC.

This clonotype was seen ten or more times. CDR3 DNA sequence: TGTGCCAGCACCAAATCAGATACGCAGTATTTT. Amino acids: CASTKSDTQYF. The J gene is TRBJ2-3, the V gene TRBV12-3 or TRBV12-4; no reliable D call. Trimming removed 7 bases at V and 4 bases at J, with 6 bases between. This CDR3 spans 11 amino acids.